These T cell receptor beta chains were read from a single sample in a study of T cells in Graves' hyperthyroidism and ophthalmopathy. In TCRdb, the multiplex PCR reads were re-called with MiXCR into one record per CDR3 protein. Among around 520,000 distinct CDR3 sequences, approximately 15% were seen once, and the ten largest hold less than 20%. Sequenced sample: blood. All receptors come from a woman aged 18-29 years with Graves' hyperthyroidism. Both conserved end residues are part of each CDR3. The D gene is left open where the match is weak. Expanded clones are given a class, and other clones once, few, many or no size at all.

clone_size	v_call	j_call	d_call	cdr3_nt	cdr3_aa
many	TRBV6-1	TRBJ2-4	TRBD2	TGTGCCAGCAGTCGGGGGGTAAGCGGCAAAAACATTCAGTACTTC	CASSRGVSGKNIQYF
many	TRBV2	TRBJ2-7	NA	TGTGCCAGCAGTGAGGGGGGGACAGTCTCCTACGAGCAGTACTTC	CASSEGGTVSYEQYF
few	TRBV7-3	TRBJ2-7	NA	TGTGCCAGCAGCCCCGAAGCCCGGGGGGAGCAGTACTTC	CASSPEARGEQYF
many	TRBV6-1	TRBJ2-7	TRBD1	TGTGCCTCGAGGGACAGCCGCCGTCGCCCCTACGAGCAGTACTTC	CASRDSRRRPYEQYF
NA	TRBV4-2	TRBJ2-7	TRBD2	TGTGCCAGCAGCCTCGAAGGGAGGGAGGCCTACGAGCAGTACTTC	CASSLEGREAYEQYF
NA	TRBV12-3/TRBV12-4	TRBJ2-2	TRBD2	TGTGCCAGCAGTTTAATCCTAGCGGTTAACACCGGGGAGCTGTTTTTT	CASSLILAVNTGELFF
NA	TRBV5-1	TRBJ2-1	TRBD2	TGCGCCAGCAGCGGCCGACTAGCGGGGGAACTATACAATGAGCAGTTCTTC	CASSGRLAGELYNEQFF
many	TRBV12-3/TRBV12-4	TRBJ2-1	NA	TGTGCCAGCAGTGCGCGTCGGGGAGATGAGCAGTTCTTC	CASSARRGDEQFF
NA	TRBV6-6	TRBJ2-3	NA	TGTGCCAGCAGTTACTCGGACACAGATACGCAGTATTTT	CASSYSDTDTQYF
few	TRBV6-1	TRBJ1-1	NA	TGTGCCAGCAGCCCCCCGGTGGGGGGTTACACTGAAGCTTTCTTT	CASSPPVGGYTEAFF
many	TRBV2	TRBJ2-5	NA	TGTGCCAGCAGTGAACAAGGAAACCAAGAGACCCAGTACTTC	CASSEQGNQETQYF
few	TRBV12-3/TRBV12-4	TRBJ2-6	TRBD2	TGTGCCAGCAGTCTAAAGACTAGCGGGATGAGCTCTGGGGCCAACGTCCTGACTTTC	CASSLKTSGMSSGANVLTF
many	TRBV7-3	TRBJ2-1	NA	TGTGCCAGCAGCGCAGGGGGGGACAGGTCTAATGAGCAGTTCTTC	CASSAGGDRSNEQFF
many	TRBV2	TRBJ1-3	NA	TGTGCCAGCAGTGTGCAGCTCTCTGGAAACACCATATATTTT	CASSVQLSGNTIYF
many	TRBV12-3/TRBV12-4	TRBJ2-3	NA	TGTGCCAGCAGCTTCACGACCCAGCCAGATACGCAGTATTTT	CASSFTTQPDTQYF
many	TRBV27	TRBJ2-1	TRBD2	TGTGCCAGCAGCCCTACGGAGGCGGGACTATACCGCCCGAGTGAACATGAGCAGTTCTTC	CASSPTEAGLYRPSEHEQFF
many	TRBV20-1	TRBJ2-5	NA	TGCAGTGCTAGAGCTAGGCCGGAGACCCAGTACTTC	CSARARPETQYF
many	TRBV12-3/TRBV12-4	TRBJ1-5	NA	TGTGCCAGCAGTTTAGCCGCGACCCTCCCGCAGCCCCAGCATTTT	CASSLAATLPQPQHF
NA	TRBV6-9	TRBJ2-7	NA	TGTGCCAGCAGTTATTTCCAGGGTTCCGACGAGCAGTACTTC	CASSYFQGSDEQYF
many	TRBV2	TRBJ2-1	NA	TGTGCCAGCAGTGTCAAGCGGTTGCAGTTCTTC	CASSVKRLQFF
NA	TRBV5-6	TRBJ2-3	NA	TGTGCCAGCAGCCTTTTACGGGCCGTAAACACCGGGGCGCAGTATTTT	CASSLLRAVNTGAQYF
NA	TRBV20-1	TRBJ1-1	NA	TGCAGTGCCCTCTCCGGGGATGTGTGGAACACTGAAGCTTTCTTT	CSALSGDVWNTEAFF
NA	TRBV4-1	TRBJ1-1	NA	TGCGCCAGCAGCCCCCCCCCTGGGGGGACCACTGAAGCTTTCTTT	CASSPPPGGTTEAFF
NA	TRBV14	TRBJ2-5	TRBD2	TGTGCCAGCAGCCCCCTGCTTAGGGCTAGCGGGCTTCGAGAGACCCAGTACTTC	CASSPLLRASGLRETQYF
many	TRBV19	TRBJ2-7	NA	TGTGCCAGTAGCGAAGTGCGGACAGACGTCGGCTTCTCCTACGAGCAGTACTTC	CASSEVRTDVGFSYEQYF
few	TRBV6-1	TRBJ1-1	TRBD1	TGTGCCAGCAGCCACAGGGGGCCTGACACTGAAGCTTTCTTT	CASSHRGPDTEAFF
many	TRBV10-3	TRBJ2-1	TRBD2	TGTGCCATCAGCCAACTAGCGGGAGATGGAAATGAGCAGTTCTTC	CAISQLAGDGNEQFF
many	TRBV12-3/TRBV12-4	TRBJ2-5	TRBD2	TGTGCCAGCAGGGCGGGAGGGCAGAGTTACGAGACCCAGTACTTC	CASRAGGQSYETQYF
many	TRBV20-1	TRBJ1-1	NA	TGCAGTGCTAGAGATAGGGACCTTAGTTGGACTGAAGCTTTCTTT	CSARDRDLSWTEAFF
many	TRBV20-1	TRBJ2-6	NA	TGCAGTGCTAGTCGTGGGGCCAACGTCCTGACTTTC	CSASRGANVLTF
NA	TRBV19	TRBJ2-5	TRBD1	TGTGCCAGTACCGGACAGGGGGCGATGGAGACCCAGTACTTC	CASTGQGAMETQYF
many	TRBV6-2/TRBV6-3	TRBJ2-7	NA	TGTGCCAGCAGTTGGGTGGGGGACTACGAGCAGTACTTC	CASSWVGDYEQYF
few	TRBV3-1	TRBJ1-5	NA	TGTGCCAGCAGCCAAAGAGACAGAAATCAGCCCCAGCATTTT	CASSQRDRNQPQHF
many	TRBV7-2	TRBJ2-3	TRBD2	TGTGCCAGCAGCCAGGGACTACTAGTTGATTCATTCCGGGATACGCAGTATTTT	CASSQGLLVDSFRDTQYF
many	TRBV7-3	TRBJ2-3	TRBD2	TGTGCCAGCAGGCTGAGTAGCGGGATTGGAGATACGCAGTATTTT	CASRLSSGIGDTQYF